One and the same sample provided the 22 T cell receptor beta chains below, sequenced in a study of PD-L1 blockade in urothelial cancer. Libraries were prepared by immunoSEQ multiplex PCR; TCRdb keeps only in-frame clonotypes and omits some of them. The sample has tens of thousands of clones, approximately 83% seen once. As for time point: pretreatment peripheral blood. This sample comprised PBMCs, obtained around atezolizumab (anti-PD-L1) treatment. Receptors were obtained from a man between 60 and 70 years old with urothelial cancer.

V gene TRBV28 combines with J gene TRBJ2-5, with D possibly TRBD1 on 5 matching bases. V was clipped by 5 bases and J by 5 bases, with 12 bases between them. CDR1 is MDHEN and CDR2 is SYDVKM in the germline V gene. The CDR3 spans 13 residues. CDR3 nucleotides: TGTGCCAGCAGTATCAGGGTAGGGGAGACCCAGTACTTC. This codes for CASSIRVGETQYF.

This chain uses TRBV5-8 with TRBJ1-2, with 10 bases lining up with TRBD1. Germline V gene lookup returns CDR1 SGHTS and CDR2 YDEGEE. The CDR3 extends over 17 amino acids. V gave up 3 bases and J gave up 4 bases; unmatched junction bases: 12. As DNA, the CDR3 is TGTGCCAGCAGCTCTCGGGACAGGGGAGGAGGTGGCTATGGCTACACCTTC. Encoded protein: CASSSRDRGGGGYGYTF.

The CDR3 protein is CASSETGRNIQYF. CDR3 coding DNA: TGCGCCAGCAGTGAAACAGGGCGAAACATTCAGTACTTC. The genes are TRBV10-1 and TRBJ2-4; TRBD1 might be the D (6 bases). Germline V gene sequence: CDR1 WNHNN, CDR2 SYGVQD (reference sequence). The CDR3 is made up of 13 amino acids. V was clipped by 3 bases and J by 6 bases, with 9 bases between them.

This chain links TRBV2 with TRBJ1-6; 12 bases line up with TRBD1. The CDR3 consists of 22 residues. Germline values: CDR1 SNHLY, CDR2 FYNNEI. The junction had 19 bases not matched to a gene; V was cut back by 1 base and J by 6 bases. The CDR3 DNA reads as TGTGCCAGCAGTGAAGGGAACAGGGACAGGGGGCGATTTTGGCCGCCTAATTCACCCCTCCACTTT. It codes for CASSEGNRDRGRFWPPNSPLHF.

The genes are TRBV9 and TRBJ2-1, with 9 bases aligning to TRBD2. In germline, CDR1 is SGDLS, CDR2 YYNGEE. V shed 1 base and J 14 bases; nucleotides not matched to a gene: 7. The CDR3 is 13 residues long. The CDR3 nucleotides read TGTGCCAGCAGCGTACTAAGCGGGGGGACCAAGTTCTTC. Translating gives CASSVLSGGTKFF. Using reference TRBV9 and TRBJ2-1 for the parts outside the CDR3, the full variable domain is DSGVTQTPKHLITATGQRVTLRCSPRSGDLSVYWYQQSLDQGLQFLIQYYNGEERAKGNILERFSAQQFPDLHSELNLSSLELGDSALYFCASSVLSGGTKFFGPGTRLTVL.

CDR3 nucleotides: TGTGCCTGGAGTACCTATAGCAATCAGCCCCAGCATTTT. Its protein product is CAWSTYSNQPQHF. This chain connects TRBV30 to TRBJ1-5; D gene unclear. Per germline, CDR1 GTSNPN and CDR2 SVGIG (reference sequence). Trimming left V 2 bases short and J 0 bases short, with 5 bases between. The CDR3 runs to 13 residues.

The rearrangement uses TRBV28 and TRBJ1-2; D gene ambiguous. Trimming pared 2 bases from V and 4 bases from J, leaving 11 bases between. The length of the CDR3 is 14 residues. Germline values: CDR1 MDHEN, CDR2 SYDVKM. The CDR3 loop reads CASSLRAGLYGYTF. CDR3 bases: TGTGCCAGCAGTTTACGAGCAGGCCTCTATGGCTACACCTTC.

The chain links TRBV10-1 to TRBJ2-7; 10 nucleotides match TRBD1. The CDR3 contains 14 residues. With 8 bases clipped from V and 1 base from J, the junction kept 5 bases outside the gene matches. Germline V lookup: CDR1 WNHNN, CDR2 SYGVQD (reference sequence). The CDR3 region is CASRMGQGSYEQYF. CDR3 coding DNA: TGCGCCAGCCGGATGGGACAGGGGTCCTACGAGCAGTACTTC.

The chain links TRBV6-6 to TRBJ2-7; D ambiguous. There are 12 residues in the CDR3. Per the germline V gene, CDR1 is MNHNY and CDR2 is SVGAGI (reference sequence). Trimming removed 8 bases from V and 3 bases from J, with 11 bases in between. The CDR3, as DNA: TGTGCCAGCGGAGCCAGAGACTACGAGCAGTACTTC. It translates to CASGARDYEQYF.

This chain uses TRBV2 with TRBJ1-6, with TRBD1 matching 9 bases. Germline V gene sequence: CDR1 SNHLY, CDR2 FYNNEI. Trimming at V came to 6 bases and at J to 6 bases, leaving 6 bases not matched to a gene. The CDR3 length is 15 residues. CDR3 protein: CASSRDRVSNSPLHF. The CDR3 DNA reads TGTGCCAGCAGCCGGGACAGGGTCTCTAATTCACCCCTCCACTTT.

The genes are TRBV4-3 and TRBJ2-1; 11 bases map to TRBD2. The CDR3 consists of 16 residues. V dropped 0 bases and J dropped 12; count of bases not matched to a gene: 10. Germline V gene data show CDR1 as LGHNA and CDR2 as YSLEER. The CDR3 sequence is CASSQDLLAGGLGQFF. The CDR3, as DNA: TGCGCCAGCAGCCAAGATTTGTTAGCGGGGGGGTTGGGGCAGTTCTTC.

The CDR3 reads CAGTSGSYNEQFF. In nucleotides, the CDR3 is TGTGCCGGGACTAGCGGGAGCTACAATGAGCAGTTCTTC. The V call is TRBV6-4, the J call TRBJ2-1; 14 positions match TRBD2. CDR1 is MRHNA, CDR2 SNTAGT, per germline. The CDR3 covers 13 residues. J was trimmed by 3 bases and V by 11 bases; bases with no gene match: 0.

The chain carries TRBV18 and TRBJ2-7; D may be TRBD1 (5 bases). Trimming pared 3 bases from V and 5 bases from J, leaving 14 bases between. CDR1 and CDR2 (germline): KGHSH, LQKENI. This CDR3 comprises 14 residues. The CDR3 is CASSPLQGSDEQYF. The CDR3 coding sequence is TGTGCCAGCTCACCGCTTCAGGGCAGCGACGAGCAGTACTTC.

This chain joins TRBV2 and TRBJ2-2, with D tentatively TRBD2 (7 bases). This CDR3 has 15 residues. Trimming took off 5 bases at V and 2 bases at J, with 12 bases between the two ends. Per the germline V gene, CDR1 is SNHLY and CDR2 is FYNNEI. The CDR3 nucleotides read TGTGCCAGCAGTTCCGGGGGGCTCAACACCGGGGAGCTGTTTTTT. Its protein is CASSSGGLNTGELFF.

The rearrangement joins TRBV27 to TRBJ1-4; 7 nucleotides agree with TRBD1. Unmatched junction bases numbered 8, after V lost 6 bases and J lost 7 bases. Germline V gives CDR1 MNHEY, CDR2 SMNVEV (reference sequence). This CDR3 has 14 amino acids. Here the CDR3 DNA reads TGTGCCAGCAGAGGATGGGACAGTAGTGAAAAACTGTTTTTT. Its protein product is CASRGWDSSEKLFF.

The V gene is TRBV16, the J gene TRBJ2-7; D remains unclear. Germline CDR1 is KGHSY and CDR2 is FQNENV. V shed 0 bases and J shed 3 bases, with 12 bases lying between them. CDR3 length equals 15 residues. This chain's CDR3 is CASSQSLLSGYEQYF. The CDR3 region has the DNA TGTGCCAGCAGCCAATCGCTTTTATCGGGCTACGAGCAGTACTTC.

CDR3 in DNA: TGTGCCAGCAGCTTAGTCGGCCTGGGGAGGGAGACCCAGTACTTC. Translation: CASSLVGLGRETQYF. The rearrangement joins TRBV11-3 to TRBJ2-5, with D perhaps TRBD2 (6 bases). The V and J ends lost 1 base and 5 bases respectively, with 14 bases between them. The germline gives CDR1 SGHNT, CDR2 YENEEA. The CDR3 has 15 amino acids. Complete variable domain (other parts from reference TRBV11-3 and TRBJ2-5): EAGVVQSPRYKIIEKKQPVAFWCNPISGHNTLYWYLQNLGQGPELLIRYENEEAVDDSQLPKDRFSAERLKGVDSTLKIQPAELGDSAVYLCASSLVGLGRETQYFGPGTRLLVL.

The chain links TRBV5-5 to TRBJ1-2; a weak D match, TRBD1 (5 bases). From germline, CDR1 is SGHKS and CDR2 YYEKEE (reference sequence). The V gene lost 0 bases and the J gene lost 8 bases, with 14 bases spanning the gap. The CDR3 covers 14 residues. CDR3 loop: CASSLGSGVEGYTF. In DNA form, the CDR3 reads TGTGCCAGCAGCTTGGGATCGGGGGTAGAAGGCTACACCTTC. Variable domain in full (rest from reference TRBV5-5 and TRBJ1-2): DAGVTQSPTHLIKTRGQQVTLRCSPISGHKSVSWYQQVLGQGPQFIFQYYEKEERGRGNFPDRFSARQFPNYSSELNVNALLLGDSALYLCASSLGSGVEGYTFGSGTRLTVV.

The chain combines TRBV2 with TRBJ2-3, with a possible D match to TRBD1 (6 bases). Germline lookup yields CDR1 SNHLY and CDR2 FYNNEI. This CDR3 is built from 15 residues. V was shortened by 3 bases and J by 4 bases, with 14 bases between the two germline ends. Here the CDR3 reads CASSEGTMGPDTQYF. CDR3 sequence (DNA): TGTGCCAGCAGTGAGGGGACAATGGGTCCAGATACGCAGTATTTT.

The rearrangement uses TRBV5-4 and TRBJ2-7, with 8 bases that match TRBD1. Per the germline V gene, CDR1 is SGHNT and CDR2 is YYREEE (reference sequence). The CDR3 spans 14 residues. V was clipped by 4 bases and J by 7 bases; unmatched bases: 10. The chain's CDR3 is CASSRRDRTLEQYF. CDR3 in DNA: TGTGCCAGCAGCCGTCGGGACAGGACCCTGGAGCAGTACTTC.

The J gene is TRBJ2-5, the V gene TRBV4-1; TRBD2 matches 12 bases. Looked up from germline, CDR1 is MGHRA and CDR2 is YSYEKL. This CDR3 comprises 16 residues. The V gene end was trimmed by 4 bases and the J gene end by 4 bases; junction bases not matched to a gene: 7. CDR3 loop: CASSPGASGGAETQYF. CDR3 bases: TGCGCCAGCAGCCCCGGAGCTAGCGGGGGGGCAGAGACCCAGTACTTC.

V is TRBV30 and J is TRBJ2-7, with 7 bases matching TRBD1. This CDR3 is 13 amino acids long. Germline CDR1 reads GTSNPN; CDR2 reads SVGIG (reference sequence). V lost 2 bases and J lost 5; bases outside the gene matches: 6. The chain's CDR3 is CAWSMARGNEQYF. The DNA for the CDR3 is TGTGCCTGGAGTATGGCCAGGGGGAACGAGCAGTACTTC.